This T cell receptor beta chain was profiled in a study of blood T cell repertoires in COVID-19. Whole-study context: From the United States, Italy and Spain came samples of acute and convalescent COVID-19. From T cells, B-cell-depleted T cells, or PBMCs came the material, which was cDNA or gDNA.

J gave up 2 bases and V 0 bases, and 9 bases lay outside the gene matches. CDR1 SGHRS and CDR2 YFSETQ come from the germline V gene. This CDR3 has 17 residues. Authors' analysis steps: Amplification from reference gene primers served as the basis for estimated nucleated cell counts. The data were produced by immunoSEQ multiplex PCR, yet TCRdb's version contains in-frame clones alone and is incomplete. The V and J calls and clone size are taken from that table; D and trimming were inferred from the DNA. The sample has some 530,000 clones, 80% to 90% seen once. The table lists this clone with a count of one.

Sequencing was performed on peripheral blood. This rearrangement joins TRBV5-1 to TRBJ2-7; 9 bases align to TRBD2. The source of this sequence is a human donor in a cohort sampled during active COVID-19. CDR3 residues: CASSLGLTSGSTYEQYF. The CDR3 bases are TGCGCCAGCAGCTTGGGACTGACTAGCGGTTCAACCTACGAGCAGTACTTC.